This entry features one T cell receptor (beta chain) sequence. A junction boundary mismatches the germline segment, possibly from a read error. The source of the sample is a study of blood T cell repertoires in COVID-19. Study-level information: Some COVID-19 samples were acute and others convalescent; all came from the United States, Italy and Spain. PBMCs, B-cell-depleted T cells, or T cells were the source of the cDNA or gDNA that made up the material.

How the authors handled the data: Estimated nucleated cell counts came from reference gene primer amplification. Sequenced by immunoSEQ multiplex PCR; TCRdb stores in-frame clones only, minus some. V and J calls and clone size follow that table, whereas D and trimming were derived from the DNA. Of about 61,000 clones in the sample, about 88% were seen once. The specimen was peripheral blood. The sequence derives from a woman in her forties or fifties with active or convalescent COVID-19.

Here the CDR3 DNA reads TGTGCCAGCGGCTTAGATTCGGGACATAGGTTCTTC. This gives the protein CASGLDSGHRFF. The rearrangement joins TRBV7-9 to TRBJ1-2, with TRBD1 as a possible D gene (6 bases). The CDR3 length is 12 residues. Germline values: CDR1 SEHNR, CDR2 FQNEAQ (reference sequence).